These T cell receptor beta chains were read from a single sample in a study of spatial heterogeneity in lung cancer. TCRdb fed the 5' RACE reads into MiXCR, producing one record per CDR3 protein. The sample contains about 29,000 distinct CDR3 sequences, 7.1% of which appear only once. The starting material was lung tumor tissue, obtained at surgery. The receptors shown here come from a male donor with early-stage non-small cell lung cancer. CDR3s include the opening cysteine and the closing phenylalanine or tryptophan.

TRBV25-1,CASSVTDTQYF
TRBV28,CASSPPGSSTDTQYF
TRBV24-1,CATSDLGGAHTGELFF
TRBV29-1,CSVEPGQNYGYTF
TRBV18,CASSPSTGINSPLHF
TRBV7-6,CASSLGLRTEAFF
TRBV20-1,CSARGSAYEQYF
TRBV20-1,CSALGRLNTGELFF
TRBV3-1,CASSQGPTHYGYTF
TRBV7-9,CASSFQGNSPLHF
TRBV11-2,CASSLEPWGNTEAFF
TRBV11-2,CASSFGNSPRTQYF
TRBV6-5,CASSYSIGGSTDTQYF
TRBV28,CASSLRRARSVSSYEQYF
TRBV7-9,CASSRDSYGYTF
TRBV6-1,CASSRGLAGGHATGELFF
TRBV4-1,CASSQQAGGWGRGYTF
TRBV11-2,CASSLVTGGKTEAFF
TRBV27,CASRMTGTGGRETQYF
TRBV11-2,CASSSLWTKETQYF
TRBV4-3,CASSQDPGSRYSFGYGYTF
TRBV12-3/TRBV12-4,CASTPRTLYGPGELFF
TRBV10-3,CAISDQDTVNQPQHF
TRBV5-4,CASSLVSGELFF
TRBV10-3,CAISGAPNQPQHF
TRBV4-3,CASSLGQFNSPLHF
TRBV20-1,CSAPGPMNTGELFF
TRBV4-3,CASSRATLGDSYGYTF
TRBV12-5,CASGLLLRDRFRGYTF
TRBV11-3,CASSLGTGGDEQFF
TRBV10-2,CASSETRDLFFAGELFF
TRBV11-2,CASSLSRDQPQHF
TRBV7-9,CASSLFVSGRINQPQHF